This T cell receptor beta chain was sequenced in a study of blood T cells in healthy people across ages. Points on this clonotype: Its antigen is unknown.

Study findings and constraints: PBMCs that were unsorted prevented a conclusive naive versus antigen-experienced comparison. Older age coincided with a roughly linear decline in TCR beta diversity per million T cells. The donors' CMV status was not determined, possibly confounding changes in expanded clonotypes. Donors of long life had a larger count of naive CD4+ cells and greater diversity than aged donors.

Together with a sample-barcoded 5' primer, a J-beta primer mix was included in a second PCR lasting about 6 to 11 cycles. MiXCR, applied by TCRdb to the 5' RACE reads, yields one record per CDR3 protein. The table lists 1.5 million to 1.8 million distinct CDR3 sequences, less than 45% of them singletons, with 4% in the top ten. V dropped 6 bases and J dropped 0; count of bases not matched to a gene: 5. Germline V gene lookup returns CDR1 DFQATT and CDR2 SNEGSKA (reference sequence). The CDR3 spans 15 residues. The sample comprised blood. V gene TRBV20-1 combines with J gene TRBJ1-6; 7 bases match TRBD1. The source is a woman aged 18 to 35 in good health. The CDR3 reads CSARQGSSYNSPLHF. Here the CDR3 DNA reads TGCAGTGCAAGACAGGGAAGCTCCTATAATTCACCCCTCCACTTT.